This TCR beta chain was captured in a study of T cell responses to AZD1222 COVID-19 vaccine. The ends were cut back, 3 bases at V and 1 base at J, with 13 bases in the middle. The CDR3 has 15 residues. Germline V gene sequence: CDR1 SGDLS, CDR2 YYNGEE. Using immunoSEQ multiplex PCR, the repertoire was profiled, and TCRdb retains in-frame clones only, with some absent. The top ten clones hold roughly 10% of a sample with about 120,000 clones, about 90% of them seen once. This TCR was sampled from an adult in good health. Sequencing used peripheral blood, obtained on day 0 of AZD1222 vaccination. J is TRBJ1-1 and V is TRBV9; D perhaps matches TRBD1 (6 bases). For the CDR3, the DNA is TGTGCCAGCAGCGGGGGGGCACAGCCGAACACTGAAGCTTTCTTT. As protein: CASSGGAQPNTEAFF.